The 6 T cell receptor beta chains given below trace back to one sample, sequenced in a study of CD8+ T cells in alopecia areata. Investigators isolated RNA and reverse transcribed it into cDNA to act as the sequencing template. TCRdb's copy holds only in-frame clones and misses some; the assay was immunoSEQ multiplex PCR. Seen here are 140,000 or so clones, more than 55% observed once, and the top ten hold 36%. Sequencing input: CD8+ T cells sorted from blood. The receptors stem from a human donor in good health.

This clone has just one count. CDR3 residues: CASSVGGTPYNYGYTF. The CDR3 nucleotides read TGTGCCAGCAGCGTAGGAGGGACACCTTATAACTATGGCTACACCTTC. The chain uses TRBV9 and TRBJ1-2, with D tentatively TRBD1 (6 bases). Trimming shortened V by 0 bases and J by 1 base, and 13 bases separated the two germline ends. This CDR3 has 16 residues. CDR1 and CDR2 from the germline V gene are SGDLS and YYNGEE.

The table lists this clone with a few counts. The V gene is TRBV4-1, the J gene TRBJ2-2, with TRBD2 matching over 8 bases. V lost 4 bases, J lost 7 bases, and 11 bases stayed unmatched. CDR1 MGHRA and CDR2 YSYEKL come from the germline V gene. The CDR3 has 16 amino acids. CDR3 coding DNA: TGCGCCAGCAGCCTCGCCGGGACTAGTAAAGTCGGGGAGCTGTTTTTT. Protein: CASSLAGTSKVGELFF.

In its sample, this clone was seen a few times. Other DNA sequences in this specimen translate into the identical CDR3. The chain combines TRBV29-1 with TRBJ2-7, with 9 nucleotides matching TRBD1. CDR1 is SQVTM and CDR2 is ANQGSEA in the germline V gene. CDR3 size: 14 residues. Trimming cost V 6 bases and J 6 bases; bases outside gene matches: 12. CDR3 sequence: CSVAWRGQGSEQYF. In nucleotides, the CDR3 is TGCAGCGTGGCCTGGCGGGGACAGGGATCCGAGCAGTACTTC.

In its sample, this clone was seen a few times. The chain carries TRBV11-2 and TRBJ2-6; perhaps D is TRBD1 or TRBD2 (5 bases each). The germline gives CDR1 SGHAT, CDR2 FQNNGV. V was shortened by 5 bases and J by 2 bases, with 16 bases between the two germline ends. This CDR3 is built from 17 residues. CDR3 in DNA: TGTGCCAGCAGCCCGTTCGGGGCCGGAGCTGGGGCCAACGTCCTGACTTTC. Amino acid sequence: CASSPFGAGAGANVLTF.

V usage is TRBV10-2 and J usage is TRBJ2-1; D is possibly TRBD2 (6 bases). Germline CDR1 reads WSHSY; CDR2 reads SAAADI. The CDR3 extends over 14 amino acids. Trimming removed 8 bases at V and 4 bases at J, with 15 bases between. This CDR3 is CASRLEGKYNEQFF. The CDR3 DNA sequence: TGCGCCAGCCGACTAGAGGGGAAATACAATGAGCAGTTCTTC.

This chain connects TRBV6-4 to TRBJ2-3; D not certain. The V end was cut by 0 bases, the J end by 3 bases, with 7 bases between. The CDR3 extends over 14 amino acids. Germline CDR1 MRHNA, CDR2 SNTAGT. The CDR3 spells CASSDSVGTDTQYF. The CDR3 DNA reads TGTGCCAGCAGTGACTCGGTTGGAACAGATACGCAGTATTTT.